This T cell receptor beta chain was recorded in a study of blood T cell repertoires in COVID-19. Overall study context: Both acute and convalescent COVID-19 samples were obtained from the United States, Italy and Spain. T cells, B-cell-depleted T cells, or PBMCs provided the cDNA or gDNA that served as material.

V was pared by 0 bases and J by 4 bases, with 8 bases of the junction left unmatched. Germline values: CDR1 MNHEY, CDR2 SVGAGI. This CDR3 is 16 amino acids long. Authors' analysis steps: Amplification of reference gene primers provided the estimated nucleated cell counts. Sequencing was performed with immunoSEQ multiplex PCR; in TCRdb, only in-frame clones are kept and a portion is missing. The V and J calls and the clone size are those of that table, but D and trimming were determined from the DNA. The data contain 120,000 to 150,000 clones, over 85% of them seen just once; the ten biggest clones take up around 1.5%.

The chain links TRBV6-5 to TRBJ1-2; TRBD1 matches 7 bases. The source material was peripheral blood. This receptor was taken from a human donor in a cohort sampled during active COVID-19. The CDR3 reads CASSYSSTGESYGYTF. The CDR3 DNA is TGTGCCAGCAGTTACTCGAGTACAGGGGAGAGCTATGGCTACACCTTC.